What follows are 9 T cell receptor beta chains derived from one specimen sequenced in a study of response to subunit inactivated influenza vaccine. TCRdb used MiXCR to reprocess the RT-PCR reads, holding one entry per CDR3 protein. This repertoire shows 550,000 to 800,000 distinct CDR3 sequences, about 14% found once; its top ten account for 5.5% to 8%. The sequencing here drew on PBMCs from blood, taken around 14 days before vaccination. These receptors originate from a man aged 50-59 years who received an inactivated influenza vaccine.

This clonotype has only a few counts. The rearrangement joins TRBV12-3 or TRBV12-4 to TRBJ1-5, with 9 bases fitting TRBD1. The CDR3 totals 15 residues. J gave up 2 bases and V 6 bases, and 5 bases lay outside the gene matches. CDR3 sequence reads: CASSLGQGRNQPQHF. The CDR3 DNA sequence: TGTGCCAGCAGCCTGGGACAGGGTCGCAATCAGCCCCAGCATTTT.

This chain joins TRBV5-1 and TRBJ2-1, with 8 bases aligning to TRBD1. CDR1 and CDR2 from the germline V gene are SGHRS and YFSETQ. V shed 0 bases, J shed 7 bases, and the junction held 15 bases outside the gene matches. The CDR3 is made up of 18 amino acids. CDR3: CASSLAAGSTGDGNEQFF. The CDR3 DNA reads TGCGCCAGCAGCTTGGCCGCGGGGTCGACAGGGGATGGGAATGAGCAGTTCTTC.

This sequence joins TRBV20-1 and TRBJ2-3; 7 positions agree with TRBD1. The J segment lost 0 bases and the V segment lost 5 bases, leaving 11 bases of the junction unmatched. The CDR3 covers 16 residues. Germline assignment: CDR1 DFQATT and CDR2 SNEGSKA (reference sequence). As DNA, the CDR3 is TGCAGTGCTGAATGGACAGGTGACTCTAGCACAGATACGCAGTATTTT. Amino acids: CSAEWTGDSSTDTQYF.

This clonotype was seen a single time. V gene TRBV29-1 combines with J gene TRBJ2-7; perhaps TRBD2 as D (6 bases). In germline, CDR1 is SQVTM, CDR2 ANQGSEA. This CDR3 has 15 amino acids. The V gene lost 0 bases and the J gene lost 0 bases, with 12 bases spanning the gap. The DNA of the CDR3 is TGCAGCGTTGAAGATGGCGAGACTAGCTCCTACGAGCAGTACTTC. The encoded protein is CSVEDGETSSYEQYF.

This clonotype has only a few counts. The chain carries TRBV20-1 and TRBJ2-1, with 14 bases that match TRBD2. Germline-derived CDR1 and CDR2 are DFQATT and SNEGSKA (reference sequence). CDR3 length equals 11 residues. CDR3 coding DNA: TGCAGAGGGACTAGCGGGAGTGAGCAGTTCTTC. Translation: CRGTSGSEQFF.

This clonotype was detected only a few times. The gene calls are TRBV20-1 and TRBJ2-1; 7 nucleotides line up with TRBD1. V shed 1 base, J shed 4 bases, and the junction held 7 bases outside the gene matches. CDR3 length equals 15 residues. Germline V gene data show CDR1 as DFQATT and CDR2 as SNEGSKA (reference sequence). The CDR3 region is CSARAPTTGYNEQFF. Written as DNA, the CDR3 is TGCAGTGCTAGAGCCCCCACGACAGGGTACAATGAGCAGTTCTTC.

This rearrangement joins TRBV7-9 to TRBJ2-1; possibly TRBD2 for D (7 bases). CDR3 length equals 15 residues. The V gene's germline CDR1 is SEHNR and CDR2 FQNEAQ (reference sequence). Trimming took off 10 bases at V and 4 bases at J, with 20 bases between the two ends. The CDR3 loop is CATIRGGLGYNEQFF. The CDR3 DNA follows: TGTGCCACGATAAGGGGGGGATTGGGTTACAATGAGCAGTTCTTC.

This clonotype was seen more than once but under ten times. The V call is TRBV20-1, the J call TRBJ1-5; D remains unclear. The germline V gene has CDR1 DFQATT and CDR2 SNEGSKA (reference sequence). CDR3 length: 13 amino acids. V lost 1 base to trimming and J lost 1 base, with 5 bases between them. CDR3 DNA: TGCAGTGCTAGAGTGCAGAGCAATCAGCCCCAGCATTTT. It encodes CSARVQSNQPQHF.

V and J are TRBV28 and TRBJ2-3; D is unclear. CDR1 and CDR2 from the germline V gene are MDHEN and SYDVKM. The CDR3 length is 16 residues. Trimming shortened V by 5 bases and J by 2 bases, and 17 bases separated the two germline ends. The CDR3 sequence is CASSPHWTEVTDTQYF. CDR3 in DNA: TGTGCCAGCAGTCCCCACTGGACCGAGGTCACAGATACGCAGTATTTT.